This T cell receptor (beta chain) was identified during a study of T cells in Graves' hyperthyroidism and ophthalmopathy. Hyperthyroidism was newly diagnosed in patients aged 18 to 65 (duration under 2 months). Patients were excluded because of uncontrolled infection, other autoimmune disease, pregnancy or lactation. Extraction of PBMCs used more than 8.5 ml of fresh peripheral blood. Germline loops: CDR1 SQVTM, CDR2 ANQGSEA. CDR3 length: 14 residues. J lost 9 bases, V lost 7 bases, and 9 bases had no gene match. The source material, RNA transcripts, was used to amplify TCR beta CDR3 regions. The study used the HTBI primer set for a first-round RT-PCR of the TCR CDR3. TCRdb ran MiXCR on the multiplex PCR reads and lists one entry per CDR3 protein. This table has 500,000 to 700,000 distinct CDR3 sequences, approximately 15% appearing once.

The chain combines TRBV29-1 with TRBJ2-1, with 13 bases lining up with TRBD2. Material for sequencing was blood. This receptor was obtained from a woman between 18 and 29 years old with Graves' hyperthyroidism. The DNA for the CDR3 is TGCAGCGAGACAGGGACTAGCGGGAATGGTGAGCAGTTCTTC. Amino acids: CSETGTSGNGEQFF.